This is a list of T cell receptor beta chains from one sample in a study of shared clonotypes between healthy human individuals. Here immunoSEQ multiplex PCR was the method, and the copy in TCRdb shows in-frame clones only, minus some. The sample has under 300,000 clones, under 80% seen once. Material: memory CD4+ T cells sorted from blood. The source is a man aged 25 to 40 in good health. CDR3s include the opening cysteine and the closing phenylalanine or tryptophan. A D gene is named only where the DNA matches it firmly. Only some rows state a clone size, as once, few, many or a class for expanded clones.

TGTGCCAGCAGCCGAGAGGGGGCTCTCAGCACTGAAGCTTTCTTT | CASSREGALSTEAFF | TRBJ1-1 | TRBV6-5 | TRBD1 | NA
TGTGCCAGTAGTATAGTGGCAGGTGAAGCTTTCTTT | CASSIVAGEAFF | TRBJ1-1 | TRBV19 | NA | NA
TGTGCCAGTAGTATCGAACTTGATCGCGGGGAGCTGTTTTTT | CASSIELDRGELFF | TRBJ2-2 | TRBV19 | NA | NA
TGTGCCTGGAGCTCCGCCCTTGATCAGCCCCAGCATTTT | CAWSSALDQPQHF | TRBJ1-5 | TRBV30 | NA | NA
TGTGCCTGGAGTGAATGGGATCAGCCCCAGCATTTT | CAWSEWDQPQHF | TRBJ1-5 | TRBV30 | NA | NA
TGTGCCAGCAGTGGACAGGGGCGGAGCGAGCAGTACTTC | CASSGQGRSEQYF | TRBJ2-7 | TRBV2 | TRBD1 | NA
TGTGCCAGTAGTACCCTGACTAGCTACGAGCAGTACTTC | CASSTLTSYEQYF | TRBJ2-7 | TRBV19 | NA | NA
TGTGCCAGCAGGGCCGAACTACGGGTCACCGGGGAGCTGTTTTTT | CASRAELRVTGELFF | TRBJ2-2 | TRBV6-1 | NA | once
TGTGCCAGCAGTTACGCCGGGGATCAGCCCCAGCATTTT | CASSYAGDQPQHF | TRBJ1-5 | TRBV6-5 | NA | NA
TGTGCCAGCAGACAGTTTAACACTGAAGCTTTCTTT | CASRQFNTEAFF | TRBJ1-1 | TRBV19 | NA | few
TGTGCCAGCAGCTTGGACAGACCCTCTGGAAACACCATATATTTT | CASSLDRPSGNTIYF | TRBJ1-3 | TRBV7-9 | NA | NA
TGTGCCAGCAGTGCCAGCCGGGACAAGATAAGAGAAAAACTGTTTTTT | CASSASRDKIREKLFF | TRBJ1-4 | TRBV2 | NA | NA
TGTGCCAGCAGCACCCCCGGACAGGGGTTGGCCTACGAGCAGTACTTC | CASSTPGQGLAYEQYF | TRBJ2-7 | TRBV28 | TRBD1 | NA
TGTGCCAGCAAGGGACTAGCGGGAATCTACGAGCAGTACTTC | CASKGLAGIYEQYF | TRBJ2-7 | TRBV28 | TRBD2 | NA
TGTGCCAGCAGGGCCAGGGGGCTCGGAGACTATGGCTACACCTTC | CASRARGLGDYGYTF | TRBJ1-2 | TRBV5-4 | TRBD1 | NA